This T cell receptor beta chain is drawn from a study of T cells in Graves' hyperthyroidism and ophthalmopathy. RNA transcripts provided the source from which TCR beta CDR3 regions were amplified. The primer set for the first-round RT-PCR of the TCR CDR3 was HTBI. TCRdb re-called the multiplex PCR reads with MiXCR, one entry per CDR3 protein. The data hold 550,000 to 600,000 distinct CDR3 sequences, with more than 45% observed a single time. Clinical symptoms, serum thyroxine, TRAb, thyroid ultrasound and orbital computed tomography established diagnosis. Germline V CDR1 and CDR2: SNHLY, FYNNEI. This CDR3 has 13 residues. With 6 bases clipped from V and 4 bases from J, the junction kept 5 bases outside the gene matches.

This TCR came from an adult woman with Graves' disease, either hyperthyroidism or ophthalmopathy (not recorded which). The source material was peripheral blood or thyroid tissue (not recorded which). The chain employs TRBV2 and TRBJ1-1; TRBD1 matches 7 bases. The CDR3 DNA reads TGTGCCAGCAGGCGACAGGGTAGCACTGAAGCTTTCTTT. Its translation is CASRRQGSTEAFF.